This passage covers 28 T cell receptor beta chains from one sample sequenced in a study of human T cells and chemical hapten exposure. MiXCR, applied by TCRdb to the RACE reads, yields one record per CDR3 protein. The data hold about 48,000 distinct CDR3 sequences, with 9.9% observed a single time. The time point: patch test 3, about 24 weeks after DPC sensitization. The treatment: therapeutic diphenylcyclopropenone sensitization with weekly scalp DPC. Sequenced material: whole blood, taken in connection with sensitization to the hapten diphenylcyclopropenone (DPC). The receptors here all came from a woman aged 40 to 50 with alopecia areata. Some clones in this sample may be carry-over from other donors' samples.

This chain links TRBV6-4 with TRBJ2-2; a possible D gene is TRBD2 (6 bases). CDR1 MRHNA and CDR2 SNTAGT come from the germline V gene. The CDR3 sequence is 16 residues long. The ends were cut back, 6 bases at V and 8 bases at J, with 22 bases in the middle. CDR3 amino acids: CASSAEPGLRLGELFF. The CDR3 DNA reads TGTGCCAGCAGCGCCGAACCGGGACTGCGTCTGGGGGAGCTGTTTTTT.

This clonotype was recorded only once. The CDR3 here is CSARGGMQETQYF. In DNA form, the CDR3 reads TGCAGTGCTAGAGGGGGGATGCAGGAGACCCAGTACTTC. V gene TRBV20-1 combines with J gene TRBJ2-5; either TRBD1 or TRBD2 may fit D (5 bases each). The CDR3 totals 13 residues. V was trimmed by 1 base and J by 5 bases, leaving 11 bases between them. Germline V gene data show CDR1 as DFQATT and CDR2 as SNEGSKA (reference sequence).

The sample holds many counts of this clonotype. CDR3 in DNA: TGTGCCAGCAGCCCCCAGACCTGGCCTAACTATGGCTACACCTTC. Residues: CASSPQTWPNYGYTF. The chain recombines TRBV12-3 or TRBV12-4 with TRBJ1-2; D gene ambiguous. The CDR3 is 15 residues long. The ends were cut back, 6 bases at V and 0 bases at J, with 14 bases in the middle.

The CDR3 nucleotides are TGCGCCAGCAAGCGTTTGCCTAGCGGGGACACAGATACGCAGTATTTT. Encoded protein: CASKRLPSGDTDTQYF. The chain links TRBV5-1 to TRBJ2-3; 9 nucleotides agree with TRBD2. From germline, CDR1 is SGHRS and CDR2 YFSETQ. The ends lost 6 bases at V and 2 bases at J; junction bases unmatched: 10. The CDR3 totals 16 residues.

This clonotype was seen many times. This rearrangement joins TRBV3-1 to TRBJ2-2; weak D call: TRBD2 (5 bases). V lost 4 bases, J lost 0 bases, and 12 bases lay in between. Germline V CDR1 and CDR2: LGHDT, YNNKEL (reference sequence). This CDR3 has 16 residues. DNA for the CDR3: TGTGCCAGCAGCCTGACGGACTTGACGAACACCGGGGAGCTGTTTTTT. It codes for CASSLTDLTNTGELFF.

In this sample, this clonotype turned up many times. The chain recombines TRBV6-6 with TRBJ2-2; TRBD1 might be the D (5 bases). V was trimmed by 4 bases and J by 4 bases, leaving 16 bases between them. CDR1 and CDR2 from the germline V gene are MNHNY and SVGAGI (reference sequence). This CDR3 spans 16 amino acids. The CDR3 protein is CASSLGIGAGTGELFF. CDR3 DNA sequence: TGTGCCAGCAGTTTGGGTATAGGGGCTGGCACCGGGGAGCTGTTTTTT.

This clonotype has at least ten counts. The CDR3 nucleotides are TGTGCCAGCAGTTACTCTCCCACCGGGGAGCTGTTTTTT. This sequence encodes CASSYSPTGELFF. The chain combines TRBV6-5 with TRBJ2-2, with D unresolved. The ends were cut back, 0 bases at V and 4 bases at J, with 3 bases in the middle. The CDR3 covers 13 residues. The germline CDR1 and CDR2 sequences are MNHEY and SVGAGI.

This clonotype was seen many times. V gene TRBV6-2 or TRBV6-3 combines with J gene TRBJ2-1; tentatively, D is TRBD1 (5 bases). The CDR3 contains 13 residues. CDR1 and CDR2 from the germline V gene are MNHEY and SVGEGT. With 0 bases removed from V and 12 bases from J, the gap between germline ends came to 12 bases. The chain's CDR3 is CASSYSNWQGQFF. Here the CDR3 DNA reads TGTGCCAGCAGTTACTCGAATTGGCAGGGGCAGTTCTTC.

This clonotype came up many times. The V and J genes are TRBV11-2 and TRBJ2-3; TRBD2 agrees at 7 bases. Per germline, CDR1 SGHAT and CDR2 FQNNGV. The CDR3 runs 14 residues. J lost 2 bases, V lost 4 bases, and 3 bases had no gene match. CDR3 loop: CASSSLALTDTQYF. The DNA of the CDR3 is TGTGCCAGCAGCTCACTAGCGCTCACAGATACGCAGTATTTT.

The V and J genes are TRBV28 and TRBJ2-2; 8 bases agree with TRBD1. Germline V lookup: CDR1 MDHEN, CDR2 SYDVKM. This CDR3 has 18 amino acids. Germline trimming cut 2 bases from V and 3 bases from J; bases unmatched to any gene: 11. The CDR3 sequence is CASSLEEWDRRHTGELFF. The CDR3 DNA follows: TGTGCCAGCAGTTTAGAGGAATGGGACAGGCGCCACACCGGGGAGCTGTTTTTT.

The chain joins TRBV20-1 to TRBJ2-5; 13 nucleotides match TRBD2. Losses at the gene ends were 1 base for V and 1 base for J; bases not matched to a gene: 9. There are 18 residues in the CDR3. Germline V lookup: CDR1 DFQATT, CDR2 SNEGSKA (reference sequence). CDR3 bases: TGCAGTGCTAGAGTCAGACTAGCGGGGGGCCGGAGCCAAGAGACCCAGTACTTC. It translates to CSARVRLAGGRSQETQYF.

In this sample, this clonotype turned up many times. The V call is TRBV3-1, the J call TRBJ1-1, with D hard to call. The ends were cut back, 4 bases at V and 4 bases at J, with 4 bases in the middle. This CDR3 is built from 11 residues. CDR1 is LGHDT and CDR2 is YNNKEL in the germline V gene (reference sequence). The CDR3 bases are TGTGCCAGCAGCCTAAGCACTGAAGCTTTCTTT. This sequence encodes CASSLSTEAFF.

A few counts support this clonotype. The chain employs TRBV7-2 and TRBJ2-3; TRBD2 might be the D (6 bases). The germline V gene has CDR1 SGHTA and CDR2 FQGNSA. V gave up 5 bases and J gave up 2 bases, with 17 bases separating them. The CDR3 spans 16 residues. CDR3 in DNA: TGTGCCAGCAGCCCCAGCTTGGCGGGGAACACAGATACGCAGTATTTT. Translating gives CASSPSLAGNTDTQYF.

This clonotype has at least ten counts. The chain links TRBV13 to TRBJ1-6; TRBD1 aligns across 9 bases. The germline V gene encodes CDR1 PRHDT and CDR2 FYEKMQ (reference sequence). The CDR3 length is 14 residues. Trimming took 5 bases from V and 10 from J; bases not matched to a gene: 6. Here the CDR3 DNA reads TGTGCCAGCAGCCCCGGGGACAGGGAATCACCCCTCCACTTT. It codes for CASSPGDRESPLHF.

This clonotype came up a few times. The chain carries TRBV6-1 and TRBJ1-6; D is perhaps TRBD1 (5 bases). CDR3 length: 14 residues. Germline lookup yields CDR1 MNHNS and CDR2 SASEGT. Trimming left V 4 bases short and J 10 bases short, with 14 bases between. The CDR3 coding sequence is TGTGCCAGCAGTGCCGCCAGGGATGGCTCACCCCTCCACTTT. Encoded protein: CASSAARDGSPLHF.

This clonotype occurred many times. The chain links TRBV29-1 to TRBJ2-5; tentative D call: TRBD1 (5 bases). Germline assignment: CDR1 SQVTM and CDR2 ANQGSEA. The germline V and J ends were trimmed by 2 bases and 6 bases, with 13 bases remaining between them. CDR3 size: 13 residues. The CDR3 region has the DNA TGCAGCGTTGAACTAACCCAGGGCCAGACCCAGTACTTC. Translated: CSVELTQGQTQYF.

This clonotype was seen many times. The chain links TRBV20-1 to TRBJ2-1, with D perhaps TRBD2 (6 bases). V lost 6 bases and J lost 1, with 22 bases in between. CDR1 is DFQATT, CDR2 SNEGSKA, per germline (reference sequence). The CDR3 length is 17 residues. The CDR3 loop is CSAPREAGLLSYNEQFF. As DNA, the CDR3 is TGCAGTGCCCCCAGGGAAGCGGGCCTCCTTTCCTACAATGAGCAGTTCTTC.

In this sample, this clonotype turned up many times. This chain joins TRBV3-1 and TRBJ1-5; D uncertain. CDR1 is LGHDT, CDR2 YNNKEL, per germline (reference sequence). The CDR3 is made up of 12 amino acids. V lost 4 bases and J 4 bases, leaving 5 bases between the germline ends. The CDR3 DNA reads as TGTGCCAGCAGCCTTAATAATCAGCCCCAGCATTTT. The encoded protein is CASSLNNQPQHF.

This clonotype was observed many times. The chain couples TRBV2 to TRBJ1-2; no firm D call. This CDR3 has 11 amino acids. Deletions cut 6 bases from V and 2 bases from J, with 4 bases between. Germline lookup yields CDR1 SNHLY and CDR2 FYNNEI. DNA for the CDR3: TGTGCCAGCAGCGGGAACTATGGCTACACCTTC. Its translation: CASSGNYGYTF. Supplemented by reference TRBV2 and TRBJ1-2, the full variable domain reads EPEVTQTPSHQVTQMGQEVILRCVPISNHLYFYWYRQILGQKVEFLVSFYNNEISEKSEIFDDQFSVERPDGSNFTLKIRSTKLEDSAMYFCASSGNYGYTFGSGTRLTVV.

This clonotype was observed a handful of times. J is TRBJ2-1 and V is TRBV15; D gene uncertain. This CDR3 has 13 amino acids. Germline V gene data show CDR1 as LNHNV and CDR2 as YYDKDF (reference sequence). V lost 0 bases and J lost 3, with 3 bases in between. The CDR3 is CATSRDRYNEQFF. The CDR3 DNA is TGTGCCACCAGCAGAGATCGCTACAATGAGCAGTTCTTC.

This clonotype has only a few counts. This chain connects TRBV5-8 to TRBJ1-6; no reliable D call. V shed 0 bases and J shed 14 bases, with 15 bases lying between them. Germline V CDR1 and CDR2: SGHTS, YDEGEE. The CDR3 has 14 amino acids. Written as DNA, the CDR3 is TGTGCCAGCAGCTTGGCCTATGGCAAAAGGACCCTCCACTTT. This codes for CASSLAYGKRTLHF.

This clonotype has a count of ten or more. The CDR3 region is CATKGLAVSNEQFF. CDR3 sequence (DNA): TGTGCCACCAAGGGACTAGCGGTGAGCAATGAGCAGTTCTTC. The rearrangement uses TRBV28 and TRBJ2-1, with 11 positions matching TRBD2. With 10 bases clipped from V and 6 bases from J, the junction kept 8 bases outside the gene matches. In germline, CDR1 is MDHEN, CDR2 SYDVKM. The CDR3 contains 14 residues.

This rearrangement joins TRBV10-3 to TRBJ2-3, with D possibly TRBD2 on 7 matching bases. The CDR3 extends over 15 amino acids. The germline V gene encodes CDR1 ENHRY and CDR2 SYGVKD. The V end lost 11 bases, the J end lost 2 bases, and 20 bases lay between the germline ends. The CDR3 bases are TGTGCCGGTGAGGCAGGGGAGGGCGACACAGATACGCAGTATTTT. It yields the protein CAGEAGEGDTDTQYF.

The table lists this clonotype with many counts. The J gene is TRBJ1-4, the V gene TRBV6-5; 8 bases line up with TRBD1. There are 14 residues in the CDR3. Germline loops: CDR1 MNHEY, CDR2 SVGAGI. V trimming: 10 bases; J trimming: 11 bases; junction bases outside the gene matches: 15. CDR3 amino acids: CATKSAGTGSKLFF. Written as DNA, the CDR3 is TGTGCCACCAAAAGCGCCGGGACAGGTTCTAAACTGTTTTTT.

This rearrangement joins TRBV6-1 to TRBJ1-1, with 8 bases aligning to TRBD1. Looked up from germline, CDR1 is MNHNS and CDR2 is SASEGT. V was clipped by 6 bases and J by 3 bases; unmatched bases: 3. This CDR3 is 13 amino acids long. CDR3 in amino acids: CASRLTGDTEAFF. The DNA of the CDR3 is TGTGCCAGCAGGTTGACAGGGGACACTGAAGCTTTCTTT.

The chain joins TRBV9 to TRBJ2-3; 8 bases map to TRBD2. The ends lost 1 base at V and 0 bases at J; junction bases unmatched: 4. The CDR3 sequence is 16 residues long. Germline CDR1 SGDLS, CDR2 YYNGEE. The CDR3 loop is CASSVMASGSTDTQYF. The CDR3, as DNA: TGTGCCAGCAGCGTAATGGCTAGCGGGAGCACAGATACGCAGTATTTT.

This clonotype was counted many times. The chain uses TRBV9 and TRBJ1-4; 10 nucleotides match TRBD1. CDR1 and CDR2 (germline): SGDLS, YYNGEE. The junction had 5 bases not matched to a gene; V was cut back by 3 bases and J by 3 bases. This CDR3 is built from 16 residues. The DNA for the CDR3 is TGTGCCAGCAGCGCCCGACAGGGGGCCGCTAATGAAAAACTGTTTTTT. It codes for CASSARQGAANEKLFF.

This clonotype came up a few times. V and J are TRBV24-1 and TRBJ2-2, with 7 positions matching TRBD1. This CDR3 comprises 17 residues. In germline, CDR1 is KGHDR, CDR2 SFDVKD. J lost 0 bases, V lost 5 bases, and 8 bases had no gene match. CDR3 nucleotide sequence: TGTGCCACCAGTGCCAAGGGACAGCTAACGAACACCGGGGAGCTGTTTTTT. Amino acid sequence: CATSAKGQLTNTGELFF.